This TCR beta chain was captured by sequencing in a study of blood T cell repertoires in COVID-19. Study in general: Acute and convalescent COVID-19 specimens originated in the United States, Italy and Spain. In each case, the material was cDNA or gDNA derived from T cells, B-cell-depleted T cells, or PBMCs.

As handled by the study authors: Scientists estimated how many nucleated cells there were by amplifying reference gene primers. Sequencing was performed with immunoSEQ multiplex PCR; in TCRdb, only in-frame clones are kept and a portion is missing. V, J and clone size are taken as reported in that table, and D and trimming were inferred from the DNA itself. Among 54,000 or so clones, roughly 80% were seen once, and the ten largest hold about 1.8%. This clone was found once. Germline V CDR1 and CDR2: SGHRS, YFSETQ. The CDR3 totals 15 residues. Trimming left V 4 bases short and J 1 base short, with 14 bases between.

V gene TRBV5-1 combines with J gene TRBJ1-1, with D perhaps matching TRBD1 (6 bases). The receptor comes from a woman aged 60-75 years with acute or convalescent COVID-19. The sample comprised peripheral blood. The CDR3 DNA sequence: TGCGCCAGCAGCCCGACAGGCTCTACGAACACTGAAGCTTTCTTT. Amino acids: CASSPTGSTNTEAFF.